The T cell receptor beta chain under discussion was sequenced for a study of regulatory T cells in long-lasting Graves disease. In the study overall: To qualify as persistent, Graves' disease required over 5 years of antithyroid drugs with positive TSH receptor antibodies. Broader study findings: The study found TRBV28, TRBJ1-2 and TRBJ2-5 favored in persistent disease.

Time point here: persistent/refractory GD, antithyroid drugs over 5 years with positive TRAb. The TCR library used RNA extracted from PBMCs. With EDTA tubes as the receptacles, 7 to 9 milliliters of peripheral blood were drawn. Combining iRepertoire HTBI primers with Arm-PCR of CDR3 regions, the authors built TCR beta libraries. MiXCR, applied by TCRdb to the multiplex PCR reads, yields one record per CDR3 protein. The sample lists a few hundred thousand distinct CDR3 sequences, around 20% seen once, with roughly a quarter in the top ten. Comments on this clonotype: Its antigen is as yet unknown. Its ends do not fully match the called genes, so a read error is possible.

The CDR3 runs to 12 residues. Looked up from germline, CDR1 is MDHEN and CDR2 is SYDVKM. The chain combines TRBV28 with TRBJ1-2, with D uncertain. Sequenced material: peripheral blood mononuclear cells (PBMCs), taken when the disease was refractory, from a patient treated with antithyroid drugs. The TCR was taken from a female donor with Graves disease. The CDR3 here is CAGSSANYGYTF. The CDR3 region has the DNA TGTGCCGGCAGTTCGGCCAACTATGGCTACACCTTC.